The clone carrying this TCR beta chain was seen more than once but under ten times. This entry is derived from a study of T cell changes during pregnancy in multiple sclerosis. Libraries were prepared by immunoSEQ multiplex PCR; TCRdb keeps only in-frame clonotypes and omits some of them. The table lists approximately 31,000 clones, 90% of them singletons. CDR3 length: 14 residues. Germline V lookup: CDR1 MNHEY, CDR2 SMNVEV (reference sequence). Trimming cost V 8 bases and J 7 bases; bases outside gene matches: 10. The chain couples TRBV27 to TRBJ2-7, with 11 positions matching TRBD2. This sample comprised CD8+ T cells from peripheral blood mononuclear cells, obtained in the second trimester of pregnancy. The sequence was obtained from a female donor with multiple sclerosis, enrolled in a pregnancy study. CDR3: CASGELAGVSEQYF. For the CDR3, the DNA is TGTGCCAGCGGAGAACTAGCGGGAGTGTCTGAGCAGTACTTC.